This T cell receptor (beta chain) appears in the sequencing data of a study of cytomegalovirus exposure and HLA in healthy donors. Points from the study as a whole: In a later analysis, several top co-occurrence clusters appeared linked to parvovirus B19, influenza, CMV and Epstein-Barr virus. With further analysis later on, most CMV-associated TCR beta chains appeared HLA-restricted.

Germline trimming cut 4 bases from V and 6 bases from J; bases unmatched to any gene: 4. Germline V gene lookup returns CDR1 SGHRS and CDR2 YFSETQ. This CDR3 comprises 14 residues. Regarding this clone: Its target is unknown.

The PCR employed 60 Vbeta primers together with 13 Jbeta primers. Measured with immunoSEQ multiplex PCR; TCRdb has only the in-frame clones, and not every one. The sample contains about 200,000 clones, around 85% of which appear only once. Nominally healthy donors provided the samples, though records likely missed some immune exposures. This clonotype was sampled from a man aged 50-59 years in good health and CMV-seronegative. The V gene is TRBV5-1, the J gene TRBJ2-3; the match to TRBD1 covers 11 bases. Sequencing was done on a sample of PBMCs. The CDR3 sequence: CASSTGTGGDTQYF. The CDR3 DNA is TGCGCCAGCAGCACCGGGACAGGGGGTGATACGCAGTATTTT.